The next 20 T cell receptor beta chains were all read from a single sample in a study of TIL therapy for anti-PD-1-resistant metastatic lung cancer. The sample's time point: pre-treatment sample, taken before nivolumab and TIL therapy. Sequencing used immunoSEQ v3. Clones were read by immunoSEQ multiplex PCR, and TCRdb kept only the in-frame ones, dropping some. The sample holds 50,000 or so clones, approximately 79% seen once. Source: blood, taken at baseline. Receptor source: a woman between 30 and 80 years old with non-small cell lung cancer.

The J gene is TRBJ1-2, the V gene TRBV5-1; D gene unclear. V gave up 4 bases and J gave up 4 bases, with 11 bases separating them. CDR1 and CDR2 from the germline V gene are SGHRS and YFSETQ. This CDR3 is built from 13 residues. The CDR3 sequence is CASSPDGLYGYTF. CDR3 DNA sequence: TGCGCCAGCAGCCCGGACGGCCTCTATGGCTACACCTTC.

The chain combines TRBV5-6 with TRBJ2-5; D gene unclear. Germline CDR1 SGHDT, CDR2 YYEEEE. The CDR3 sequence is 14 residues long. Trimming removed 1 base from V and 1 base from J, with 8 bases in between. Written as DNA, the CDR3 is TGTGCCAGCAGCTTGAACGCCTTCCAAGAGACCCAGTACTTC. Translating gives CASSLNAFQETQYF. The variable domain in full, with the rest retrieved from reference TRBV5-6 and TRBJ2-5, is DAGVTQSPTHLIKTRGQQVTLRCSPKSGHDTVSWYQQALGQGPQFIFQYYEEEERQRGNFPDRFSGHQFPNYSSELNVNALLLGDSALYLCASSLNAFQETQYFGPGTRLLVL.

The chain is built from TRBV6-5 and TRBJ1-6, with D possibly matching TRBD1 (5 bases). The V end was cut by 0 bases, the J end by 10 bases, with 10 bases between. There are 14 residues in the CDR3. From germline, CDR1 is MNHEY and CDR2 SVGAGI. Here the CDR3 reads CASSYSWGHSPLHF. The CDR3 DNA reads TGTGCCAGCAGTTACTCCTGGGGCCACTCACCCCTCCACTTT.

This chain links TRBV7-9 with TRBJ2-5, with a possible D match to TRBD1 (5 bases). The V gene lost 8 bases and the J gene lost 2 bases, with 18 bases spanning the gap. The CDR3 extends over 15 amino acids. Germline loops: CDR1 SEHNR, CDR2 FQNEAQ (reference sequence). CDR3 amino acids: CASGRGSLRQETQYF. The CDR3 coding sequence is TGTGCCAGCGGTAGGGGTTCCCTCCGTCAAGAGACCCAGTACTTC.

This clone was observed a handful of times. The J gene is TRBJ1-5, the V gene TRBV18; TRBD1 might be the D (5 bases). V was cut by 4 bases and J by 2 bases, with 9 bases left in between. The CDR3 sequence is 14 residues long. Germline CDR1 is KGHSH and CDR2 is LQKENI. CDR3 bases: TGTGCCAGCTCACAGGGGTTGGGCAATCAGCCCCAGCATTTT. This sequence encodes CASSQGLGNQPQHF.

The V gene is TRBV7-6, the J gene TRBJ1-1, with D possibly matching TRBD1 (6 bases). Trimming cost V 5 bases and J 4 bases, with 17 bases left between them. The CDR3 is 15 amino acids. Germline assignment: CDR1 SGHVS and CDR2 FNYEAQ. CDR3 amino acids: CASSAAGTIGTEAFF. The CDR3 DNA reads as TGTGCCAGCAGCGCTGCCGGGACAATCGGCACTGAAGCTTTCTTT.

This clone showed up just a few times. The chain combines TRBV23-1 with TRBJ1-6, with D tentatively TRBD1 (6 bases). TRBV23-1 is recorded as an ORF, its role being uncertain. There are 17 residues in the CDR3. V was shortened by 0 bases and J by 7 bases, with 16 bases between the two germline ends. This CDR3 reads CASSQSDSQTLNSPLHF. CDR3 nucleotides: TGCGCCAGCAGTCAATCGGACAGTCAAACCCTCAATTCACCCCTCCACTTT.

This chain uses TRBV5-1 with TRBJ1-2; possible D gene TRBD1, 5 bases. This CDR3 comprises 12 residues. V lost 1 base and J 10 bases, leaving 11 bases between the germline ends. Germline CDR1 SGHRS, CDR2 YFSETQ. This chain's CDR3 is CASSLSEGFYTF. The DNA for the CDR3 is TGCGCCAGCAGCTTGAGTGAGGGGTTCTACACCTTC.

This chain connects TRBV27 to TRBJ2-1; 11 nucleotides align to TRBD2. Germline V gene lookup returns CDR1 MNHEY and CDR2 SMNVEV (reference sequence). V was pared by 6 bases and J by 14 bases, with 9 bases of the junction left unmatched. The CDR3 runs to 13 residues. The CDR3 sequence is CASRGISGRAEFF. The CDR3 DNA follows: TGTGCCAGCAGGGGGATTAGCGGGAGGGCCGAGTTCTTC.

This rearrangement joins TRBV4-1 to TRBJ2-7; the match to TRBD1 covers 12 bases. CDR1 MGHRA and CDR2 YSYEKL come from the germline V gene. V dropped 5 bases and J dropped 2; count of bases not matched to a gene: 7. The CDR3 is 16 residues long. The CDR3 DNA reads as TGCGCCAGCAGCTACCCGGGACAGGGGGCCGCCTACGAGCAGTACTTC. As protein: CASSYPGQGAAYEQYF.

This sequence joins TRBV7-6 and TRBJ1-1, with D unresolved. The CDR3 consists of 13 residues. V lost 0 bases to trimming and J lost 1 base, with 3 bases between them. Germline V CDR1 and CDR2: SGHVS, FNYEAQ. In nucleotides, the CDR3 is TGTGCCAGCAGCTTAGCGCCGAACACTGAAGCTTTCTTT. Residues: CASSLAPNTEAFF.

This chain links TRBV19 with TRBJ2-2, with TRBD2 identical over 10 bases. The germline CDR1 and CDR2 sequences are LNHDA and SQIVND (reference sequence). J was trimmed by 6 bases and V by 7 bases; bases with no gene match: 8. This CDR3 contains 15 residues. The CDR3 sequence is CASKPSGGAPGELFF. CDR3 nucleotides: TGTGCCAGTAAGCCTAGCGGGGGCGCGCCCGGGGAGCTGTTTTTT.

DNA of the CDR3: TGTGCCAGCAGCACTTACAGGAGATCCAATGAAAAACTGTTTTTT. This sequence encodes CASSTYRRSNEKLFF. The chain employs TRBV7-6 and TRBJ1-4; perhaps TRBD1 as D (5 bases). Looked up from germline, CDR1 is SGHVS and CDR2 is FNYEAQ. The V end was cut by 5 bases, the J end by 5 bases, with 15 bases between. The CDR3 has 15 amino acids.

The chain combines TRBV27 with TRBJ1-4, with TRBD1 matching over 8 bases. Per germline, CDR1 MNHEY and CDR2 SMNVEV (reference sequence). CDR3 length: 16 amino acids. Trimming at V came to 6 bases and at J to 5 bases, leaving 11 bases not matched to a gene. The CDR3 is CASSGGGYRGNEKLFF. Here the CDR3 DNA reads TGTGCCAGCAGCGGAGGTGGGTACAGGGGGAATGAAAAACTGTTTTTT.

The DNA for the CDR3 is TGTGCCAGTAGTATAGCGCACCTCTCTACAATCCCCTACGAGCAGTACTTC. Residues: CASSIAHLSTIPYEQYF. The chain combines TRBV19 with TRBJ2-7; no clear D. Trimming removed 1 base from V and 2 bases from J, with 18 bases in between. Germline assignment: CDR1 LNHDA and CDR2 SQIVND (reference sequence). There are 17 residues in the CDR3.

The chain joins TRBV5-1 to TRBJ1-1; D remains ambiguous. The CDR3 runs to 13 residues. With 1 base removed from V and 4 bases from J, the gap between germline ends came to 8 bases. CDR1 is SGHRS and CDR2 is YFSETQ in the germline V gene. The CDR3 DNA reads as TGCGCCAGCAGCTTGACGGGAATCACTGAAGCTTTCTTT. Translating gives CASSLTGITEAFF.

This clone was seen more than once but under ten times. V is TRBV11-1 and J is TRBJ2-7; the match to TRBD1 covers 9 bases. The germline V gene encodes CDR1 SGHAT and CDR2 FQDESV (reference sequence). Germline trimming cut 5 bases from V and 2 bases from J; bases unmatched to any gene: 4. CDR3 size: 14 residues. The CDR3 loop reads CASSGTGNPYEQYF. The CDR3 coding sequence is TGTGCCAGCAGCGGGACAGGGAACCCCTACGAGCAGTACTTC. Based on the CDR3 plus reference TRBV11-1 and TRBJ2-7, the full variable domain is EAEVAQSPRYKITEKSQAVAFWCDPISGHATLYWYRQILGQGPELLVQFQDESVVDDSQLPKDRFSAERLKGVDSTLKIQPAELGDSAMYLCASSGTGNPYEQYFGPGTRLTVT.

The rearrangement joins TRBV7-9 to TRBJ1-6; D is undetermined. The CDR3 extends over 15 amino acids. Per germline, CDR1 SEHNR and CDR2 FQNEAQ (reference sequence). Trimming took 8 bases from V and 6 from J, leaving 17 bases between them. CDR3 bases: TGTGCCAGCTCCTCTAGTCAGGAAATTAATTCACCCCTCCACTTT. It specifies CASSSSQEINSPLHF.

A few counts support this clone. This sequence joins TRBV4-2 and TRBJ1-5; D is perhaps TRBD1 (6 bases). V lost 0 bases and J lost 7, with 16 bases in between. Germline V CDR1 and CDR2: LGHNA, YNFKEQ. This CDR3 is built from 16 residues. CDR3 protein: CASSQESGGAGQPQHF. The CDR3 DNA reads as TGTGCCAGCAGCCAAGAAAGTGGGGGCGCCGGACAGCCCCAGCATTTT.

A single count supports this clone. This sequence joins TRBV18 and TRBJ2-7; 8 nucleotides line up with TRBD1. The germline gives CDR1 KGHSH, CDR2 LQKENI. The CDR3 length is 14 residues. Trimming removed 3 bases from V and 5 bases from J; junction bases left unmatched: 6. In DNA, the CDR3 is TGTGCCAGCTCACCGTCCCAGGGGGCGAACGAGCAGTACTTC. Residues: CASSPSQGANEQYF.